One and the same sample provided the 23 T cell receptor beta chains below, sequenced in a study of blood T cell repertoires in COVID-19. Using immunoSEQ multiplex PCR, the repertoire was profiled, and TCRdb retains in-frame clones only, with some absent. The sample lists more than 200,000 clones, around 87% occurring once. Sequencing was carried out using peripheral blood. All receptors come from a woman aged 55-69 years with COVID-19, enrolled during active disease.

V and J are TRBV30 and TRBJ1-2; TRBD1 is a possible D gene (5 bases). The CDR3 is 14 amino acids. In germline, CDR1 is GTSNPN, CDR2 SVGIG (reference sequence). V dropped 0 bases and J dropped 5 bases, with 13 bases sitting between them. CDR3 sequence: CAWSVLPGKYGYTF. The CDR3 nucleotides are TGTGCCTGGAGTGTACTCCCAGGGAAGTATGGCTACACCTTC.

The rearrangement links TRBV23-1 to TRBJ2-6; D remains ambiguous. TRBV23-1 carries the ORF label, with uncertain function. V was trimmed by 2 bases and J by 1 base, leaving 12 bases between them. The length of the CDR3 is 17 residues. DNA of the CDR3: TGCGCCAGCAGTCAACTTCCGCGAGTATCTGGGGCCAACGTCCTGACTTTC. This gives the protein CASSQLPRVSGANVLTF.

With respect to this clone: Other DNA sequences of this sample code for an identical CDR3. The chain couples TRBV4-1 to TRBJ2-5; D might be TRBD2 (6 bases). V dropped 0 bases and J dropped 3 bases, with 8 bases sitting between them. The CDR3 has 14 amino acids. Germline CDR1 and CDR2: MGHRA and YSYEKL. The CDR3 DNA sequence: TGCGCCAGCAGCCAAGATGGAGGGAAAGAGACCCAGTACTTC. Amino acid sequence: CASSQDGGKETQYF.

The genes are TRBV11-1 and TRBJ2-5, with a weak D call TRBD2 (5 bases). Deletions cut 6 bases from V and 0 bases from J, with 8 bases between. CDR1 and CDR2 from the germline V gene are SGHAT and FQDESV (reference sequence). The CDR3 runs to 13 residues. In nucleotides, the CDR3 is TGTGCCAGCAGGCCCGGGAACCAAGAGACCCAGTACTTC. Its protein product is CASRPGNQETQYF.

The chain combines TRBV5-4 with TRBJ1-1; 8 nucleotides match TRBD1. This CDR3 is 14 amino acids long. Per germline, CDR1 SGHNT and CDR2 YYREEE (reference sequence). The V and J ends lost 6 bases and 4 bases, in that order; junction bases with no gene match: 8. CDR3 DNA sequence: TGTGCCAGCAACCCTGGACAGGGAGTCACTGAAGCTTTCTTT. Translating gives CASNPGQGVTEAFF.

The V call is TRBV27, the J call TRBJ1-5, with D perhaps TRBD1 (5 bases). CDR1 MNHEY and CDR2 SMNVEV come from the germline V gene (reference sequence). The CDR3 sequence is 13 residues long. Between the trimmed V and J ends, which lost 4 bases and 4 bases, there was a span of 8 bases. CDR3 sequence reads: CASSSGWNQPQHF. CDR3 DNA sequence: TGTGCCAGCAGTTCAGGGTGGAATCAGCCCCAGCATTTT.

The J gene is TRBJ2-6, the V gene TRBV4-3; tentative D call: TRBD2 (7 bases). CDR1 is LGHNA, CDR2 YSLEER, per germline. V was cut by 4 bases and J by 0 bases, with 16 bases left in between. The CDR3 is 18 amino acids. This CDR3 is CASSPDGGGSSGANVLTF. CDR3 DNA: TGCGCCAGCAGCCCGGATGGGGGGGGCTCCTCTGGGGCCAACGTCCTGACTTTC.

The chain uses TRBV19 and TRBJ1-2, with D possibly being TRBD1 (5 bases). V was pared by 7 bases and J by 2 bases, with 8 bases between. CDR1 is LNHDA, CDR2 SQIVND, per germline (reference sequence). The CDR3 sequence is 12 residues long. The DNA of the CDR3 is TGTGCCAGTAATCACAGGAACTATGGCTACACCTTC. It codes for CASNHRNYGYTF.

This clone has only one observation. The chain links TRBV9 to TRBJ2-2; TRBD2 aligns across 8 bases. J was trimmed by 3 bases and V by 3 bases; bases with no gene match: 1. Germline V gene sequence: CDR1 SGDLS, CDR2 YYNGEE. This CDR3 is built from 14 residues. The CDR3 DNA sequence: TGTGCCAGCAGCGAGCGGGAGCACACCGGGGAGCTGTTTTTT. Translation: CASSEREHTGELFF.

The chain has TRBV5-1 and TRBJ2-1, with TRBD2 matching 7 bases. V dropped 0 bases and J dropped 1; count of bases not matched to a gene: 10. In germline, CDR1 is SGHRS, CDR2 YFSETQ. The length of the CDR3 is 18 residues. This CDR3 is CASSLVGSSGSSYNEQFF. In nucleotides, the CDR3 is TGCGCCAGCAGCTTGGTGGGATCTAGCGGAAGTTCCTACAATGAGCAGTTCTTC.

This sequence joins TRBV19 and TRBJ1-1, with D possibly matching TRBD1 (6 bases). CDR1 and CDR2 from the germline V gene are LNHDA and SQIVND (reference sequence). The CDR3 has 15 residues. V was cut by 3 bases and J by 3 bases, with 14 bases left in between. CDR3 region: CASSMPPAGDTEAFF. Here the CDR3 DNA reads TGTGCCAGTAGTATGCCCCCAGCAGGGGACACTGAAGCTTTCTTT.

The chain links TRBV5-6 to TRBJ1-2, with D hard to call. The V and J ends lost 2 bases and 7 bases respectively, with 9 bases between them. The CDR3 runs 12 residues. In germline, CDR1 is SGHDT, CDR2 YYEEEE. CDR3 residues: CASSFRQSGYTF. For the CDR3, the DNA is TGTGCCAGCAGCTTTCGCCAGTCTGGCTACACCTTC. Drawing the rest from reference TRBV5-6 and TRBJ1-2, the complete variable domain is DAGVTQSPTHLIKTRGQQVTLRCSPKSGHDTVSWYQQALGQGPQFIFQYYEEEERQRGNFPDRFSGHQFPNYSSELNVNALLLGDSALYLCASSFRQSGYTFGSGTRLTVV.

The rearrangement joins TRBV30 to TRBJ2-5; maybe TRBD2 (5 bases). The CDR3 consists of 15 residues. Germline V gene sequence: CDR1 GTSNPN, CDR2 SVGIG (reference sequence). Trimming left V 0 bases short and J 4 bases short, with 15 bases between. The CDR3 DNA reads TGTGCCTGGAGTGTGCCGACTGGAGGTGGAGAGACCCAGTACTTC. Translating gives CAWSVPTGGGETQYF.

The V gene is TRBV5-1, the J gene TRBJ2-5; D is unclear. The CDR3 consists of 14 residues. Germline CDR1 and CDR2: SGHRS and YFSETQ. Deletions cut 0 bases from V and 2 bases from J, with 8 bases between. The CDR3 here is CASSLGPHQETQYF. The CDR3 coding sequence is TGCGCCAGCAGCTTGGGTCCCCATCAAGAGACCCAGTACTTC.

V is TRBV7-8 and J is TRBJ2-7; D might be TRBD2 (5 bases). CDR1 and CDR2 from the germline V gene are SGHVS and FQNEAQ. There are 16 residues in the CDR3. The V end lost 3 bases, the J end lost 4 bases, and 19 bases lay between the germline ends. The CDR3 protein is CASSFAPRLAVYEQYF. In DNA form, the CDR3 reads TGTGCCAGCAGCTTCGCCCCGCGGCTAGCTGTTTACGAGCAGTACTTC.

The chain uses TRBV7-6 and TRBJ2-5; the match to TRBD2 covers 7 bases. The CDR3 totals 15 residues. V lost 7 bases and J lost 5; bases outside the gene matches: 13. The germline gives CDR1 SGHVS, CDR2 FNYEAQ. CDR3 bases: TGTGCCAGCACCTCAGTGGGAGGGCCCGGTGAGACCCAGTACTTC. Translated: CASTSVGGPGETQYF.

V usage is TRBV19 and J usage is TRBJ1-5, with 12 bases identical to TRBD1. CDR3 length: 17 amino acids. The germline V gene has CDR1 LNHDA and CDR2 SQIVND (reference sequence). The ends lost 2 bases at V and 6 bases at J; junction bases unmatched: 8. The CDR3 DNA reads TGTGCCAGTAGTATATCCGGGACAGGGGGCATCGGTCAGCCCCAGCATTTT. This gives the protein CASSISGTGGIGQPQHF.

This sequence joins TRBV29-1 and TRBJ2-7; the match to TRBD1 covers 7 bases. The J segment lost 2 bases and the V segment lost 6 bases, leaving 7 bases of the junction unmatched. This CDR3 is 13 amino acids long. The germline CDR1 and CDR2 sequences are SQVTM and ANQGSEA. CDR3 amino acids: CSVRTGLTYEQYF. CDR3 sequence (DNA): TGCAGCGTGCGGACAGGATTAACCTACGAGCAGTACTTC.

A few counts support this clone. J is TRBJ1-5 and V is TRBV6-5; maybe TRBD1 (6 bases). Trimming took off 0 bases at V and 9 bases at J, with 15 bases between the two ends. The CDR3 is 15 residues long. CDR1 and CDR2 from the germline V gene are MNHEY and SVGAGI. Written as DNA, the CDR3 is TGTGCCAGCAGTTACTCGATTGGGGGCCTCGGGCCCCAGCATTTT. Its protein product is CASSYSIGGLGPQHF.

The rearrangement links TRBV15 to TRBJ2-7; TRBD2 is a possible D gene (6 bases). Trimming stripped 0 bases from V and 0 bases from J, with 6 bases between. The CDR3 contains 14 residues. Germline assignment: CDR1 LNHNV and CDR2 YYDKDF (reference sequence). CDR3 sequence reads: CATSRDGSSYEQYF. The DNA for the CDR3 is TGTGCCACCAGCAGAGACGGGAGCTCCTACGAGCAGTACTTC. Full variable domain (missing parts from reference TRBV15 and TRBJ2-7): DAMVIQNPRYQVTQFGKPVTLSCSQTLNHNVMYWYQQKSSQAPKLLFHYYDKDFNNEADTPDNFQSRRPNTSFCFLDIRSPGLGDTAMYLCATSRDGSSYEQYFGPGTRLTVT.

This rearrangement joins TRBV7-9 to TRBJ1-4, with 9 bases fitting TRBD1. The ends lost 5 bases at V and 8 bases at J; junction bases unmatched: 6. Germline loops: CDR1 SEHNR, CDR2 FQNEAQ (reference sequence). The CDR3 length is 14 residues. CDR3 DNA: TGTGCCAGCAGCCCAGGGACAGGGAACGAAAAACTGTTTTTT. Protein sequence: CASSPGTGNEKLFF. The variable domain in full, completed from reference TRBV7-9 and TRBJ1-4, reads DTGVSQNPRHKITKRGQNVTFRCDPISEHNRLYWYRQTLGQGPEFLTYFQNEAQLEKSRLLSDRFSAERPKGSFSTLEIQRTEQGDSAMYLCASSPGTGNEKLFFGSGTQLSVL.

This clone has just a few counts. The chain carries TRBV7-8 and TRBJ2-7, with 11 bases fitting TRBD1. This CDR3 region has 15 residues. Germline CDR1 SGHVS, CDR2 FQNEAQ. V was clipped by 6 bases and J by 5 bases; unmatched bases: 9. The CDR3 loop reads CASSSGTGGGNEQYF. The CDR3, as DNA: TGTGCCAGCAGTTCCGGGACAGGGGGAGGCAACGAGCAGTACTTC.

This clone was detected only once. This chain uses TRBV2 with TRBJ2-4; 11 nucleotides match TRBD2. V lost 6 bases, J lost 3 bases, and 4 bases stayed unmatched. The CDR3 sequence is 15 residues long. The germline V gene encodes CDR1 SNHLY and CDR2 FYNNEI. The CDR3 coding sequence is TGTGCCAGCAGCGGGACTAGCGGACACAAAAACATTCAGTACTTC. This gives the protein CASSGTSGHKNIQYF.